The 15 T cell receptor beta chains listed next were all sequenced from one sample in a study of T cell responses to AZD1222 COVID-19 vaccine. TCRdb's table, derived via immunoSEQ multiplex PCR, lists solely in-frame clones and lacks some. The sample records 90,000 to 120,000 clones, approximately 90% being singletons. Specimen: peripheral blood, collected on day 0 of AZD1222 vaccination. The source is an adult in good health.

V usage is TRBV19 and J usage is TRBJ1-6, with 7 bases that match TRBD1. Germline lookup yields CDR1 LNHDA and CDR2 SQIVND (reference sequence). The length of the CDR3 is 17 residues. Losses at the gene ends were 7 bases for V and 2 bases for J; bases not matched to a gene: 11. CDR3: CASIDPGGRTYNSPLHF. The CDR3 nucleotides read TGTGCCAGTATCGACCCAGGGGGAAGGACCTATAATTCACCCCTCCACTTT. Combining the CDR3 with reference TRBV19 and TRBJ1-6 gives the whole variable domain DGGITQSPKYLFRKEGQNVTLSCEQNLNHDAMYWYRQDPGQGLRLIYYSQIVNDFQKGDIAEGYSVSREKKESFPLTVTSAQKNPTAFYLCASIDPGGRTYNSPLHFGNGTRLTVT.

This clone has at least ten counts. The chain recombines TRBV21-1 with TRBJ1-2. TRBV21-1 is shown as a pseudogene. The CDR3 is made up of 14 amino acids. CDR3 loop: CASSKKGRIYGYTF. The CDR3 DNA follows: TGTGCCAGCAGCAAAAAGGGCAGGATCTATGGCTACACCTTC.

This clone was found once. The rearrangement links TRBV6-1 to TRBJ1-4; possibly TRBD1 for D (6 bases). CDR1 and CDR2 from the germline V gene are MNHNS and SASEGT. The CDR3 runs to 16 residues. Trimming left V 4 bases short and J 0 bases short, with 12 bases between. CDR3 DNA sequence: TGTGCCAGCAGTGGCCGAGGGGGGGCAACTAATGAAAAACTGTTTTTT. Its protein is CASSGRGGATNEKLFF.

This chain connects TRBV7-3 to TRBJ2-4; 8 nucleotides line up with TRBD2. V gave up 5 bases and J gave up 9 bases; unmatched junction bases: 3. This CDR3 has 12 residues. Germline V gives CDR1 SGHTA, CDR2 FQGTGA. The DNA of the CDR3 is TGTGCCAGCAGCGCCGGGACTAGCATTCAGTACTTC. This gives the protein CASSAGTSIQYF.

The rearrangement uses TRBV7-6 and TRBJ1-2, with TRBD1 identical over 10 bases. Losses at the gene ends were 5 bases for V and 6 bases for J; bases not matched to a gene: 18. The germline gives CDR1 SGHVS, CDR2 FNYEAQ. The CDR3 length is 18 residues. The CDR3 spells CASSPRQGADHYGNGYTF. The CDR3 DNA is TGTGCCAGCAGCCCACGACAGGGGGCAGATCATTACGGGAATGGCTACACCTTC.

The chain employs TRBV19 and TRBJ2-1, with 8 bases matching TRBD1. J gave up 8 bases and V 3 bases, and 9 bases lay outside the gene matches. The CDR3 has 15 amino acids. Germline V lookup: CDR1 LNHDA, CDR2 SQIVND (reference sequence). CDR3 protein: CASSMVGTGRYEQFF. CDR3 bases: TGTGCCAGTAGTATGGTCGGGACAGGAAGGTATGAGCAGTTCTTC.

The chain has TRBV6-5 and TRBJ1-3, with 9 nucleotides matching TRBD1. The CDR3 is 15 amino acids. The germline V gene encodes CDR1 MNHEY and CDR2 SVGAGI. V dropped 5 bases and J dropped 0; count of bases not matched to a gene: 2. As DNA, the CDR3 is TGTGCCAGCAGTCGACAGGGGGACTCTGGAAACACCATATATTTT. Protein: CASSRQGDSGNTIYF.

This chain links TRBV18 with TRBJ1-1, with 8 bases lining up with TRBD1. Losses at the gene ends were 8 bases for V and 0 bases for J; bases not matched to a gene: 8. CDR3 length: 15 amino acids. Looked up from germline, CDR1 is KGHSH and CDR2 is LQKENI. Written as DNA, the CDR3 is TGTGCCAGCGCGGGGCAGGGGGCTCTGAACACTGAAGCTTTCTTT. Protein product: CASAGQGALNTEAFF.

V is TRBV29-1 and J is TRBJ2-3; 7 bases agree with TRBD1. This CDR3 comprises 14 residues. With V trimmed by 4 bases and J by 2 bases, 6 bases remained unmatched. CDR1 is SQVTM and CDR2 is ANQGSEA in the germline V gene. The CDR3 nucleotides read TGCAGCGTTGCAGGGGGAGAGGTCACAGATACGCAGTATTTT. Amino acids: CSVAGGEVTDTQYF.

The chain links TRBV7-3 to TRBJ1-2; D remains unclear. The V gene lost 2 bases and the J gene lost 5 bases, with 18 bases spanning the gap. Germline CDR1 reads SGHTA; CDR2 reads FQGTGA. The CDR3 runs to 16 residues. This CDR3 is CASSLLPGPLRYGYTF. Written as DNA, the CDR3 is TGTGCCAGCAGCTTATTGCCAGGTCCCCTTCGATATGGCTACACCTTC.

The V gene is TRBV7-9, the J gene TRBJ2-7; 13 nucleotides agree with TRBD2. The trim removed 4 bases at V and 5 bases at J, leaving 8 bases unmatched. The germline CDR1 and CDR2 sequences are SEHNR and FQNEAQ (reference sequence). The CDR3 extends over 16 amino acids. The CDR3 here is CASSSRTSGSAHEQYF. The DNA of the CDR3 is TGTGCCAGCAGCTCTCGGACTAGCGGGAGCGCACACGAGCAGTACTTC.

This sequence joins TRBV5-1 and TRBJ2-3; 10 positions agree with TRBD1. The CDR3 length is 15 residues. In germline, CDR1 is SGHRS, CDR2 YFSETQ. The ends lost 0 bases at V and 5 bases at J; junction bases unmatched: 3. The CDR3 here is CASSLGDRGRDTQYF. CDR3 DNA sequence: TGCGCCAGCAGCTTGGGGGACAGGGGACGAGATACGCAGTATTTT. Full variable domain (missing parts from reference TRBV5-1 and TRBJ2-3): KAGVTQTPRYLIKTRGQQVTLSCSPISGHRSVSWYQQTPGQGLQFLFEYFSETQRNKGNFPGRFSGRQFSNSRSEMNVSTLELGDSALYLCASSLGDRGRDTQYFGPGTRLTVL.

V usage is TRBV5-1 and J usage is TRBJ1-1, with D hard to call. This CDR3 region has 13 residues. The germline gives CDR1 SGHRS, CDR2 YFSETQ. V gave up 2 bases and J gave up 2 bases, with 7 bases separating them. The CDR3 region has the DNA TGCGCCAGCAGCTTAAGGGTTAACACTGAAGCTTTCTTT. Protein product: CASSLRVNTEAFF.

The chain uses TRBV10-3 and TRBJ2-3, with D possibly called TRBD1 or TRBD2 (7 bases each). Trimming left V 10 bases short and J 5 bases short, with 22 bases between. CDR1 and CDR2 (germline): ENHRY, SYGVKD. The CDR3 spans 15 residues. CDR3 coding DNA: TGTGCCACTTCTTGGGAGGGGGCCAAGGAAGATACGCAGTATTTT. It encodes CATSWEGAKEDTQYF.

V and J are TRBV5-1 and TRBJ1-6; D unresolved. Germline-derived CDR1 and CDR2 are SGHRS and YFSETQ. Trimming shortened V by 3 bases and J by 9 bases, and 13 bases separated the two germline ends. The CDR3 is made up of 14 amino acids. As DNA, the CDR3 is TGCGCCAGCAGCTACACCGAAACGGGTTCACCCCTCCACTTT. Protein: CASSYTETGSPLHF.